Reported below is one T cell receptor (beta chain). No antigen is known for it. There are 14 residues in the CDR3. CDR1 and CDR2 (germline): LNHDA, SQIVND (reference sequence). With 8 bases clipped from V and 8 bases from J, the junction kept 12 bases outside the gene matches. The deep-level immunoSEQ assay was used. It was 150 to 250 ng DNA, approximately 28,000 T cell genomes, that sorted-subset replicate PCRs used. Sequenced by immunoSEQ multiplex PCR; TCRdb stores in-frame clones only, minus some. The sample contains about 700,000 clones, approximately 79% of which appear only once. The sample originates from a study of shared clonotypes between healthy human individuals. Study results and limitations: Naive CD4 clonotype sharing across several donors was 4.5% to 6%.

This receptor was taken from a woman younger than 45 in good health. The V call is TRBV19, the J call TRBJ1-2; 9 nucleotides align to TRBD1. Sequenced: memory CD4+ T cells sorted from blood. Subset of the sample: CD45RA-negative fraction. In DNA, the CDR3 is TGTGCCAGTGTTGAAACAGGGGGCGCACAGGGCTACACCTTC. This gives the protein CASVETGGAQGYTF.